The T cell receptor beta chain described here comes from a study of Ad26.COV2.S vaccination and SARS-CoV-2 variants. Points from the study as a whole: A substantial breadth of spike-specific CD8+ and CD4+ T cell responses after vaccination has been reported. Among vaccine recipients, spike-specific TCR breadth exceeded that of placebo recipients.

Note on this clone: The antigen remains undetermined.

Treatment noted: around 19 received Ad26.COV2.S at low or high dose, single or two shots; about 5 received placebo; per-sample allocation not given. All samples were drawn on day 63, counting from the first vaccine or placebo injection. Boston provided a donor who was an adult aged 18-55 years. This CDR3 has 15 residues. The V gene's germline CDR1 is SNHLY and CDR2 FYNNEI. Trimming removed 6 bases from V and 5 bases from J; junction bases left unmatched: 9. The protocol was immunoSEQ multiplex PCR, while the TCRdb copy is restricted to in-frame clones and leaves out a portion. Of hundreds of thousands of clones listed, around 87% are singletons.

This TCR derives from a person between 18 and 59 years old who received the Ad26.COV2.S COVID-19 vaccine or a placebo. The specimen comprised peripheral blood, sampled in a trial of Ad26.COV2.S vaccine versus placebo. V is TRBV2 and J is TRBJ1-1; TRBD1 matches at 10 bases. In DNA, the CDR3 is TGTGCCAGCAGACTCCCCGGACAGGGGGGAACTGAAGCTTTCTTT. The encoded protein is CASRLPGQGGTEAFF.